The 14 T cell receptor beta chains listed next were all sequenced from one sample in a study of blood T cell repertoires in COVID-19. Assay: immunoSEQ multiplex PCR; the TCRdb copy retains only in-frame clones and omits some. The sample lists 150,000 to 200,000 clones, around 80% occurring once. The sample taken for sequencing was peripheral blood. Receptor source: a man between 70 and 80 years old with active or convalescent COVID-19.

The rearrangement joins TRBV4-3 to TRBJ1-2; D is perhaps TRBD1 (6 bases). The germline V and J ends were trimmed by 4 bases and 3 bases, with 12 bases remaining between them. The CDR3 spans 14 residues. Germline CDR1 is LGHNA and CDR2 is YSLEER. The CDR3 coding sequence is TGCGCCAGCAGCCTAACAGGGTCACACTATGGCTACACCTTC. Residues: CASSLTGSHYGYTF.

CDR3 in DNA: TGTGCCAGCAGCTTTTTTGCGGCAGATACGCAGTATTTT. Translation: CASSFFAADTQYF. The chain joins TRBV5-4 to TRBJ2-3, with D unclear. Germline lookup yields CDR1 SGHNT and CDR2 YYREEE (reference sequence). V was cut by 2 bases and J by 4 bases, with 8 bases left in between. The length of the CDR3 is 13 residues.

The DNA for the CDR3 is TGTGCCTGGCAGACAGGGTCCTTCTACGAGCAGTACTTC. Translated, it gives CAWQTGSFYEQYF. The chain has TRBV30 and TRBJ2-7; 7 bases align to TRBD1. V shed 5 bases, J shed 3 bases, and the junction held 7 bases outside the gene matches. Germline CDR1 GTSNPN, CDR2 SVGIG (reference sequence). CDR3 length equals 13 residues.

The chain has TRBV19 and TRBJ1-1; the match to TRBD1 covers 9 bases. The CDR3 is 16 amino acids. V gave up 9 bases and J gave up 0 bases; unmatched junction bases: 11. The V gene's germline CDR1 is LNHDA and CDR2 SQIVND (reference sequence). In nucleotides, the CDR3 is TGTGCCAGCACCGACTACAGGGGGCCTTTGAACACTGAAGCTTTCTTT. Translating gives CASTDYRGPLNTEAFF.

The rearrangement links TRBV5-6 to TRBJ2-3; 10 nucleotides align to TRBD2. CDR1 and CDR2 from the germline V gene are SGHDT and YYEEEE. The CDR3 is made up of 17 amino acids. The ends lost 1 base at V and 2 bases at J; junction bases unmatched: 7. The DNA of the CDR3 is TGTGCCAGCAGCTTGAAAGCGGGGGGGGCCCTCACAGATACGCAGTATTTT. Residues: CASSLKAGGALTDTQYF.

The J gene is TRBJ2-7, the V gene TRBV6-1; 9 bases agree with TRBD1. V was clipped by 3 bases and J by 9 bases; unmatched bases: 9. Germline loops: CDR1 MNHNS, CDR2 SASEGT. The CDR3 is made up of 14 amino acids. CDR3 amino acids: CASSEGQGLIGQYF. The CDR3, as DNA: TGTGCCAGCAGTGAGGGACAGGGACTAATTGGGCAGTACTTC.

The genes are TRBV19 and TRBJ1-2, with 9 bases identical to TRBD1. The germline CDR1 and CDR2 sequences are LNHDA and SQIVND (reference sequence). There are 16 residues in the CDR3. With V trimmed by 5 bases and J by 7 bases, 14 bases remained unmatched. CDR3 bases: TGTGCCAGTAGTCTAAGCCGGGACAGGGTATCGGGTGGCTACACCTTC. It encodes CASSLSRDRVSGGYTF.

The rearrangement joins TRBV2 to TRBJ1-1; D possibly corresponds to TRBD1 (5 bases). CDR1 is SNHLY, CDR2 FYNNEI, per germline. V was pared by 6 bases and J by 11 bases, with 13 bases between. This CDR3 is 11 amino acids long. CDR3 region: CASSYDSLAFF. CDR3 DNA: TGTGCCAGCAGCTATGACAGTCTGGCTTTCTTT.

V and J are TRBV28 and TRBJ1-1; no firm D call. Looked up from germline, CDR1 is MDHEN and CDR2 is SYDVKM. V was cut by 7 bases and J by 7 bases, with 13 bases left in between. The CDR3 runs 12 residues. The CDR3 region has the DNA TGTGCCAGCATAGCCTCAAGAGATGAAGCTTTCTTT. Translation gives CASIASRDEAFF.

The CDR3 coding sequence is TGTGCCAGCAGTGTTGAGGGAACAGATACGCAGTATTTT. Translation: CASSVEGTDTQYF. The chain is built from TRBV7-9 and TRBJ2-3; D is perhaps TRBD2 (5 bases). The V end was cut by 6 bases, the J end by 3 bases, with 10 bases between. CDR1 is SEHNR and CDR2 is FQNEAQ in the germline V gene (reference sequence). There are 13 residues in the CDR3.

The chain has TRBV7-9 and TRBJ2-2, with a tentative D call TRBD2 (6 bases). Trimming pared 1 base from V and 6 bases from J, leaving 9 bases between. Germline V gene sequence: CDR1 SEHNR, CDR2 FQNEAQ (reference sequence). The length of the CDR3 is 14 residues. CDR3 loop: CASSLGRDPGELFF. The CDR3 region has the DNA TGTGCCAGCAGCTTAGGGAGGGATCCCGGGGAGCTGTTTTTT.

This clone was recorded a few times. The rearrangement uses TRBV4-1 and TRBJ1-5; D remains unclear. The V gene lost 4 bases and the J gene lost 5 bases, with 9 bases spanning the gap. From germline, CDR1 is MGHRA and CDR2 YSYEKL. The CDR3 consists of 13 residues. CDR3 DNA: TGCGCCAGCAGCCCCCCCCGCGATCAGCCCCAGCATTTT. Translated, it gives CASSPPRDQPQHF.

The chain joins TRBV6-1 to TRBJ1-5; D call uncertain. Trimming cost V 3 bases and J 1 base, with 4 bases left between them. This CDR3 has 13 residues. Germline values: CDR1 MNHNS, CDR2 SASEGT. The CDR3 is CASSDGSNQPQHF. The CDR3 region has the DNA TGTGCCAGCAGTGACGGGAGCAATCAGCCCCAGCATTTT.

The chain links TRBV7-8 to TRBJ1-3; 7 nucleotides agree with TRBD1. The ends lost 4 bases at V and 5 bases at J; junction bases unmatched: 5. Germline V gene sequence: CDR1 SGHVS, CDR2 FQNEAQ. The CDR3 covers 14 residues. The CDR3 nucleotides read TGTGCCAGCAGCTGGGGACAGTACAGAAACACCATATATTTT. This encodes CASSWGQYRNTIYF. Variable domain in full (rest from reference TRBV7-8 and TRBJ1-3): GAGVSQSPRYKVAKRGQDVALRCDPISGHVSLFWYQQALGQGPEFLTYFQNEAQLDKSGLPSDRFFAERPEGSVSTLKIQRTQQEDSAVYLCASSWGQYRNTIYFGEGSWLTVV.